These 25 T cell receptor beta chains originate from one sample sequenced in a study of T cell repertoires and HLA-DP antigens. Profiled with immunoSEQ multiplex PCR; TCRdb holds only in-frame clones, not every one. The profile shows some 2,000 clones, approximately 74% of them singletons. CD4+ cells expanded for roughly 14 days were restimulated 20 to 25 h with allogeneic-DPB1 HeLa cells. HeLa stimulator cells carried retrovirally transduced HLA-DPA1/DPB1, HLA-DM, invariant chain and CD80. The sample was CD137- CD4+ T cells from cultured PBMCs. Source of these receptors: a man between 45 and 60 years old in good health and CMV-seronegative.

The rearrangement links TRBV6-6 to TRBJ1-5; 8 bases map to TRBD1. With V trimmed by 6 bases and J by 4 bases, 5 bases remained unmatched. The CDR3 has 14 residues. Germline CDR1 MNHNY, CDR2 SVGAGI (reference sequence). The chain's CDR3 is CASSRQGINQPQHF. CDR3 nucleotide sequence: TGTGCCAGCAGCAGACAGGGGATAAATCAGCCCCAGCATTTT.

The chain carries TRBV7-3 and TRBJ2-1; a weak D match, TRBD1 (6 bases). The CDR3 has 12 amino acids. The V gene lost 5 bases and the J gene lost 10 bases, with 12 bases spanning the gap. The V gene's germline CDR1 is SGHTA and CDR2 FQGTGA. This CDR3 reads CASSHPTGEQFF. The CDR3 DNA reads TGTGCCAGCAGCCATCCGACAGGAGAGCAGTTCTTC.

This chain connects TRBV7-2 to TRBJ2-7; TRBD1 matches at 9 bases. The J segment lost 3 bases and the V segment lost 1 base, leaving 4 bases of the junction unmatched. CDR3 length: 15 amino acids. From germline, CDR1 is SGHTA and CDR2 FQGNSA. The CDR3 nucleotides are TGTGCCAGCAGCTTAGTATCGGGACAGGGCTACGAGCAGTACTTC. Its protein is CASSLVSGQGYEQYF.

The chain is built from TRBV6-6 and TRBJ2-7; D uncertain. The V gene's germline CDR1 is MNHNY and CDR2 SVGAGI (reference sequence). V was cut by 0 bases and J by 0 bases, with 6 bases left in between. CDR3 length: 14 amino acids. The CDR3 loop is CASSYSANSYEQYF. The CDR3 region has the DNA TGTGCCAGCAGTTACTCCGCAAACTCCTACGAGCAGTACTTC.

The chain is built from TRBV7-2 and TRBJ1-1, with D uncertain. Germline V CDR1 and CDR2: SGHTA, FQGNSA. V dropped 0 bases and J dropped 1 base, with 6 bases sitting between them. The CDR3 is made up of 14 amino acids. Here the CDR3 DNA reads TGTGCCAGCAGCTTAGCCGGCAGGAACACTGAAGCTTTCTTT. This gives the protein CASSLAGRNTEAFF. Supplemented by reference TRBV7-2 and TRBJ1-1, the full variable domain reads GAGVSQSPSNKVTEKGKDVELRCDPISGHTALYWYRQSLGQGLEFLIYFQGNSAPDKSGLPSDRFSAERTGGSVSTLTIQRTQQEDSAVYLCASSLAGRNTEAFFGQGTRLTVV.

This clone is judged medium-sized. The chain is built from TRBV5-8 and TRBJ2-5; TRBD1 matches 7 bases. CDR1 and CDR2 from the germline V gene are SGHTS and YDEGEE. This CDR3 region has 15 residues. The junction had 5 bases not matched to a gene; V was cut back by 0 bases and J by 3 bases. Here the CDR3 reads CASSLEGTVKETQYF. The CDR3 nucleotides are TGTGCCAGCAGCTTGGAGGGGACAGTTAAAGAGACCCAGTACTTC.

The chain employs TRBV6-1 and TRBJ2-7; possible D gene TRBD2, 5 bases. Per the germline V gene, CDR1 is MNHNS and CDR2 is SASEGT. V lost 2 bases to trimming and J lost 5 bases, with 16 bases between them. The CDR3 is made up of 15 amino acids. The CDR3 loop reads CASSELVIRGNEQYF. CDR3 DNA: TGTGCCAGCAGTGAACTCGTCATTCGGGGAAACGAGCAGTACTTC.

Relative to its sample, this clone is medium-sized. The chain combines TRBV7-2 with TRBJ2-1; 9 nucleotides agree with TRBD2. The CDR3 runs 15 residues. The germline gives CDR1 SGHTA, CDR2 FQGNSA. The V gene end was trimmed by 1 base and the J gene end by 7 bases; junction bases not matched to a gene: 5. CDR3 protein: CASSLGGRVGNEQFF. The CDR3 DNA is TGTGCCAGCAGCTTAGGCGGGAGGGTTGGTAATGAGCAGTTCTTC.

The CDR3 spells CASSLPTGVYGYTF. CDR3 bases: TGTGCCAGCAGCTTGCCGACAGGGGTCTATGGCTACACCTTC. The chain couples TRBV5-4 to TRBJ1-2; 8 nucleotides match TRBD1. The CDR3 is 14 residues long. CDR1 and CDR2 from the germline V gene are SGHNT and YYREEE (reference sequence). The junction had 3 bases not matched to a gene; V was cut back by 1 base and J by 4 bases.

The CDR3 DNA reads TGTGCCAGCAGTGAGTTACTAGCAGGGTCGGATACGCAGTATTTT. This translates into CASSELLAGSDTQYF. The chain carries TRBV6-1 and TRBJ2-3, with D possibly matching TRBD2 (6 bases). CDR1 is MNHNS and CDR2 is SASEGT in the germline V gene. This CDR3 comprises 15 residues. V was cut by 3 bases and J by 6 bases, with 16 bases left in between.

This rearrangement joins TRBV6-6 to TRBJ1-3, with D maybe TRBD1 (5 bases). Trimming took 6 bases from V and 0 from J, leaving 12 bases between them. This CDR3 has 15 amino acids. Germline V gene data show CDR1 as MNHNY and CDR2 as SVGAGI (reference sequence). Here the CDR3 DNA reads TGTGCCAGCAGCTTTAGGGACGGCTCTGGAAACACCATATATTTT. It is translated as CASSFRDGSGNTIYF.

This chain connects TRBV18 to TRBJ2-2; D ambiguous. This CDR3 region has 14 residues. Deletions cut 0 bases from V and 4 bases from J, with 6 bases between. Per germline, CDR1 KGHSH and CDR2 LQKENI. CDR3 region: CASSPPPATGELFF. Here the CDR3 DNA reads TGTGCCAGCTCACCACCGCCCGCCACCGGGGAGCTGTTTTTT.

The rearrangement joins TRBV4-1 to TRBJ2-3; D remains unclear. The CDR3 totals 13 residues. CDR1 is MGHRA and CDR2 is YSYEKL in the germline V gene. Trimming left V 4 bases short and J 4 bases short, with 9 bases between. Here the CDR3 reads CASSLLWSDTQYF. CDR3 DNA: TGCGCCAGCAGCCTCCTGTGGTCAGATACGCAGTATTTT.

The chain employs TRBV11-2 and TRBJ2-3; D possibly corresponds to TRBD2 (6 bases). The CDR3 is 14 residues long. Germline V gene data show CDR1 as SGHAT and CDR2 as FQNNGV. V was shortened by 1 base and J by 7 bases, with 12 bases between the two germline ends. The CDR3 here is CASSLVTSKNTQYF. DNA of the CDR3: TGTGCCAGCAGCTTAGTAACTAGCAAAAATACGCAGTATTTT. The whole variable domain, remainder taken from reference TRBV11-2 and TRBJ2-3, is EAGVAQSPRYKIIEKRQSVAFWCNPISGHATLYWYQQILGQGPKLLIQFQNNGVVDDSQLPKDRFSAERLKGVDSTLKIQPAKLEDSAVYLCASSLVTSKNTQYFGPGTRLTVL.

This clone came up a few times. This chain links TRBV6-1 with TRBJ2-5; D gene unclear. The CDR3 has 11 amino acids. V was clipped by 5 bases and J by 7 bases, with 8 bases between them. CDR1 and CDR2 (germline): MNHNS, SASEGT. The CDR3 DNA reads TGTGCCAGCAGTACTGGGTTGACCCAGTACTTC. Its protein is CASSTGLTQYF.

The rearrangement links TRBV7-9 to TRBJ2-2; TRBD1 is a possible D gene (6 bases). Germline V gives CDR1 SEHNR, CDR2 FQNEAQ (reference sequence). The CDR3 runs to 13 residues. V lost 9 bases and J 4 bases, leaving 12 bases between the germline ends. The CDR3 loop is CASHRAGTGELFF. The CDR3 coding sequence is TGTGCCAGTCACAGGGCGGGCACCGGGGAGCTGTTTTTT.

This chain joins TRBV7-3 and TRBJ2-7; TRBD2 agrees at 8 bases. Germline values: CDR1 SGHTA, CDR2 FQGTGA. V was clipped by 2 bases and J by 2 bases; unmatched bases: 8. This CDR3 is 16 amino acids long. CDR3 nucleotides: TGTGCCAGCAGCTTACGCGGGGGGTCCCCCCCCTACGAGCAGTACTTC. Protein: CASSLRGGSPPYEQYF.

CDR3 in DNA: TGTGCCAGCAGCAAAAACAGGGATCAGGGCGAGCAGTACTTC. It specifies CASSKNRDQGEQYF. The chain joins TRBV11-2 to TRBJ2-7; D perhaps matches TRBD1 (6 bases). From germline, CDR1 is SGHAT and CDR2 FQNNGV. This CDR3 comprises 14 residues. V was pared by 5 bases and J by 6 bases, with 17 bases between.

The gene calls are TRBV28 and TRBJ1-3; 9 bases agree with TRBD1. The CDR3 has 16 amino acids. After removal of 6 bases from V and 4 bases from J, the junction contained 10 bases not matched to a gene. Germline V CDR1 and CDR2: MDHEN, SYDVKM. DNA for the CDR3: TGTGCCAGCAGCCAAACCGGACAGGGGACGGGAAACACCATATATTTT. This encodes CASSQTGQGTGNTIYF.

The chain recombines TRBV15 with TRBJ1-3; D is perhaps TRBD1 (5 bases). Germline V gene sequence: CDR1 LNHNV, CDR2 YYDKDF (reference sequence). The V and J ends lost 0 bases and 0 bases respectively, with 9 bases between them. CDR3 length: 16 amino acids. The CDR3 region has the DNA TGTGCCACCAGCAGAGAAATGGGACTCTCTGGAAACACCATATATTTT. It yields the protein CATSREMGLSGNTIYF. The entire variable domain, with the rest obtained from reference TRBV15 and TRBJ1-3, is as follows: DAMVIQNPRYQVTQFGKPVTLSCSQTLNHNVMYWYQQKSSQAPKLLFHYYDKDFNNEADTPDNFQSRRPNTSFCFLDIRSPGLGDTAMYLCATSREMGLSGNTIYFGEGSWLTVV.

This chain links TRBV19 with TRBJ2-2; D not certain. The germline V and J ends were trimmed by 1 base and 1 base, with 4 bases remaining between them. Germline lookup yields CDR1 LNHDA and CDR2 SQIVND (reference sequence). The CDR3 covers 14 residues. Here the CDR3 DNA reads TGTGCCAGTAGTATAGGTCAGAACACCGGGGAGCTGTTTTTT. Translation: CASSIGQNTGELFF.

Sample share makes this clone medium-sized. This chain connects TRBV5-1 to TRBJ2-5; D is undetermined. Trimming left V 2 bases short and J 4 bases short, with 15 bases between. The germline CDR1 and CDR2 sequences are SGHRS and YFSETQ. The CDR3 runs to 15 residues. The CDR3 nucleotides read TGCGCCAGCAGCTTAAACCAAGTGTCTGGAGAGACCCAGTACTTC. It codes for CASSLNQVSGETQYF.

The V call is TRBV7-9, the J call TRBJ2-1; D is uncertain. V was pared by 5 bases and J by 7 bases, with 9 bases between. This CDR3 has 12 residues. The germline gives CDR1 SEHNR, CDR2 FQNEAQ (reference sequence). The chain's CDR3 is CASSPDKNEQFF. The CDR3 region has the DNA TGTGCCAGCAGCCCAGATAAGAATGAGCAGTTCTTC.

A few counts support this clone. V usage is TRBV7-2 and J usage is TRBJ2-5, with D perhaps TRBD2 (5 bases). V was shortened by 4 bases and J by 5 bases, with 11 bases between the two germline ends. Looked up from germline, CDR1 is SGHTA and CDR2 is FQGNSA. The CDR3 sequence is 13 residues long. CDR3 region: CASSSPPGETQYF. CDR3 coding DNA: TGTGCCAGCAGCTCCCCCCCGGGGGAGACCCAGTACTTC.

Only a few counts were recorded for this clone. The rearrangement links TRBV18 to TRBJ2-7; 8 bases are shared with TRBD2. The CDR3 runs 18 residues. J lost 2 bases, V lost 1 base, and 13 bases had no gene match. CDR1 and CDR2 (germline): KGHSH, LQKENI. The DNA of the CDR3 is TGTGCCAGCTCACCACGGTCAGCGGGAGAAGGAAGCCCCTACGAGCAGTACTTC. Protein product: CASSPRSAGEGSPYEQYF.